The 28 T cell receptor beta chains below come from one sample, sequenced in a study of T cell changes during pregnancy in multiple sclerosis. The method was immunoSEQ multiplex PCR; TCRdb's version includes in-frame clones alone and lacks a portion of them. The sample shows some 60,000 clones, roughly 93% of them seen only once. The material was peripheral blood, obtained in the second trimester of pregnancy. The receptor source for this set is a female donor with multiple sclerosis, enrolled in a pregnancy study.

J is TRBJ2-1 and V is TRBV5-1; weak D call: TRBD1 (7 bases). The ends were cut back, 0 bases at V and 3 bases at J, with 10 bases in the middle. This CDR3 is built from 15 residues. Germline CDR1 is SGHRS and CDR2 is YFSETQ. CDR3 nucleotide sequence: TGCGCCAGCAGCTTGGGGCAGGGGGGCTACAATGAGCAGTTCTTC. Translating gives CASSLGQGGYNEQFF. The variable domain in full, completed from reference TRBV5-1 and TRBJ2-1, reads KAGVTQTPRYLIKTRGQQVTLSCSPISGHRSVSWYQQTPGQGLQFLFEYFSETQRNKGNFPGRFSGRQFSNSRSEMNVSTLELGDSALYLCASSLGQGGYNEQFFGPGTRLTVL.

In DNA, the CDR3 is TGCGCCAGCAGCTTTAGGGGCGCATTGGAAGAGACCCAGTACTTC. This encodes CASSFRGALEETQYF. The chain employs TRBV5-1 and TRBJ2-5; possible D gene TRBD1, 5 bases. V lost 2 bases, J lost 3 bases, and 14 bases lay in between. Per the germline V gene, CDR1 is SGHRS and CDR2 is YFSETQ. The CDR3 runs 15 residues.

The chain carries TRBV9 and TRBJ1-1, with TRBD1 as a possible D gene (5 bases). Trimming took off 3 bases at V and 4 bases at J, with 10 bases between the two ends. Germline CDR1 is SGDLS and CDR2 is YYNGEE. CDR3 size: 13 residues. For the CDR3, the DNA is TGTGCCAGCAGCGAGATGGGGGGCACTGAAGCTTTCTTT. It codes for CASSEMGGTEAFF.

The CDR3: CASSQTVDSEAFF. CDR3 in DNA: TGTGCCAGCAGCCAAACCGTGGACTCTGAAGCTTTCTTT. The chain is built from TRBV9 and TRBJ1-1, with D uncertain. Trimming removed 4 bases from V and 6 bases from J, with 13 bases in between. The CDR3 spans 13 residues. Germline loops: CDR1 SGDLS, CDR2 YYNGEE.

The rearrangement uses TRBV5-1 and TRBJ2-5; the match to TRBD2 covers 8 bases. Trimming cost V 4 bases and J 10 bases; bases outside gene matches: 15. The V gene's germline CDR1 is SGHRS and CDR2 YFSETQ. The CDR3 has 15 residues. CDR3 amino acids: CASSPNPGLGGIQYF. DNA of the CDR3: TGCGCCAGCAGCCCCAACCCGGGACTAGGAGGGATCCAGTACTTC.

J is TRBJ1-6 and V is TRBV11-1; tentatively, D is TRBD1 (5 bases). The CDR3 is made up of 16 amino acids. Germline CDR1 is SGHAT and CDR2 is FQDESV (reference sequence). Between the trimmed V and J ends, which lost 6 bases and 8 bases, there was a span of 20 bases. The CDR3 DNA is TGTGCCAGCAGAAAGTCGGGGGAAGGAGGGCATTCACCCCTCCACTTT. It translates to CASRKSGEGGHSPLHF.

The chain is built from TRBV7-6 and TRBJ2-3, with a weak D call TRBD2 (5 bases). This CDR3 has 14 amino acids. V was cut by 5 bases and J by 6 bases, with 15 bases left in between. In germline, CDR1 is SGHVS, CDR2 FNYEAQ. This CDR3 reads CASSPKVGGDTQYF. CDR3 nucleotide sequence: TGTGCCAGCAGCCCTAAGGTGGGCGGGGATACGCAGTATTTT.

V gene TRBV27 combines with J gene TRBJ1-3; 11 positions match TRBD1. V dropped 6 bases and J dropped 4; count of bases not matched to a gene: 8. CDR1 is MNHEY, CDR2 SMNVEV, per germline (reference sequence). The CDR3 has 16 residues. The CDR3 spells CASRGQGAFRGNTIYF. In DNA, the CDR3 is TGTGCCAGCAGAGGACAGGGGGCATTTCGGGGAAACACCATATATTTT.

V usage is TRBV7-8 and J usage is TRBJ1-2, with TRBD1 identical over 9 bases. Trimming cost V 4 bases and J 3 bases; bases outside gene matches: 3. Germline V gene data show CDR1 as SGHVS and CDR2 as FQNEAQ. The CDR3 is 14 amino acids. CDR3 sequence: CASSYRGRHYGYTF. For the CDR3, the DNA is TGTGCCAGCAGCTACAGGGGGCGACACTATGGCTACACCTTC. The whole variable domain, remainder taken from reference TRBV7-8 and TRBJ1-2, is GAGVSQSPRYKVAKRGQDVALRCDPISGHVSLFWYQQALGQGPEFLTYFQNEAQLDKSGLPSDRFFAERPEGSVSTLKIQRTQQEDSAVYLCASSYRGRHYGYTFGSGTRLTVV.

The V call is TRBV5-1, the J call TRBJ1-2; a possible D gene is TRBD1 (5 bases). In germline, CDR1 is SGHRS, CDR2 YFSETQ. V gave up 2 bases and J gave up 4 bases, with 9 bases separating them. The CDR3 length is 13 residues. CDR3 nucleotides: TGCGCCAGCAGCTTTGACAGCATCTATGGCTACACCTTC. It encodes CASSFDSIYGYTF.

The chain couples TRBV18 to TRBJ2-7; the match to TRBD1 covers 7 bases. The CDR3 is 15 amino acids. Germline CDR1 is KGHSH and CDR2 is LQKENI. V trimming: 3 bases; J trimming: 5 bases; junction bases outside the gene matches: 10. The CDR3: CASSPPGQTGHEQYF. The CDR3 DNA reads TGTGCCAGCTCACCGCCGGGACAGACGGGCCACGAGCAGTACTTC. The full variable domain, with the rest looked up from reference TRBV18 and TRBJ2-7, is NAGVMQNPRHLVRRRGQEARLRCSPMKGHSHVYWYRQLPEEGLKFMVYLQKENIIDESGMPKERFSAEFPKEGPSILRIQQVVRGDSAAYFCASSPPGQTGHEQYFGPGTRLTVT.

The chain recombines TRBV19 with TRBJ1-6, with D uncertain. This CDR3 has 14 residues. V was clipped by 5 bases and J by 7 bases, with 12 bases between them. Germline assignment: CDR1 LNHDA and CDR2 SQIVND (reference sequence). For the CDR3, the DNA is TGTGCCAGTAGTCTCGGCGGAGGGAATTCACCCCTCCACTTT. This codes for CASSLGGGNSPLHF.

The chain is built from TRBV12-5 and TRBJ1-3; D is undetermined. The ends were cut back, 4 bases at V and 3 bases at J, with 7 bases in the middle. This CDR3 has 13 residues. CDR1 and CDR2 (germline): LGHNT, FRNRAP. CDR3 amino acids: CASGSTNGNTIYF. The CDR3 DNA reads TGTGCTAGTGGTTCGACAAATGGAAACACCATATATTTT.

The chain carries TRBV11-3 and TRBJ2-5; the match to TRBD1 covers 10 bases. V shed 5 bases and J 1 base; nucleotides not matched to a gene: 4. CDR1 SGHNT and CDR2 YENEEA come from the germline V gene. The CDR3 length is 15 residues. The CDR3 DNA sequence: TGTGCCAGCAGCCCGGGACAGGGGCCCCAAGAGACCCAGTACTTC. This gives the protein CASSPGQGPQETQYF.

In DNA form, the CDR3 reads TGTGCCAGCAGTGACTCGCGCCTGTCAGATACGCAGTATTTT. This gives the protein CASSDSRLSDTQYF. The chain uses TRBV6-4 and TRBJ2-3; D ambiguous. With 0 bases removed from V and 4 bases from J, the gap between germline ends came to 8 bases. The CDR3 is 14 amino acids. Germline CDR1 and CDR2: MRHNA and SNTAGT.

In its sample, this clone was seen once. The CDR3 protein is CASNRDTAYNEQFF. The CDR3 DNA is TGCGCCAGCAACCGGGACACAGCCTACAATGAGCAGTTCTTC. The V gene is TRBV5-1, the J gene TRBJ2-1; D might be TRBD1 (6 bases). Trimming removed 6 bases from V and 2 bases from J, with 12 bases in between. Germline CDR1 is SGHRS and CDR2 is YFSETQ. The CDR3 has 14 amino acids.

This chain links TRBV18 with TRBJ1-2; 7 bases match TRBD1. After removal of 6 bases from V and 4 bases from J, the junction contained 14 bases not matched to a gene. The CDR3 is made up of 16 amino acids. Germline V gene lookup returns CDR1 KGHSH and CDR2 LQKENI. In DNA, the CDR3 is TGTGCCAGCTCCCCAACACCGTCGACAGGGCCCTATGGCTACACCTTC. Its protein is CASSPTPSTGPYGYTF.

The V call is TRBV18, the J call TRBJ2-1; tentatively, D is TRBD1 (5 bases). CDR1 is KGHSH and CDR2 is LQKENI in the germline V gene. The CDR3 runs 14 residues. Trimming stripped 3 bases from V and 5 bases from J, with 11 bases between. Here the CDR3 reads CASSPGRVHNEQFF. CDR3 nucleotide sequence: TGTGCCAGCTCACCCGGCAGGGTGCACAATGAGCAGTTCTTC.

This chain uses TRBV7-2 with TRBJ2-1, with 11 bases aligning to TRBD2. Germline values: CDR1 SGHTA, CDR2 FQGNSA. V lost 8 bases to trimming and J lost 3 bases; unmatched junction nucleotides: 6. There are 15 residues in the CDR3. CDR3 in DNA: TGTGCCAGCGAACCTAGCGGGGGGCTCTACAATGAGCAGTTCTTC. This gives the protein CASEPSGGLYNEQFF.

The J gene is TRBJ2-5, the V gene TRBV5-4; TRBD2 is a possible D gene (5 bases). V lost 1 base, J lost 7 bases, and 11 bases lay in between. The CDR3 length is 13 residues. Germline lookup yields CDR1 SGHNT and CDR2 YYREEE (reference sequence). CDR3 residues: CASSLRTEGTQYF. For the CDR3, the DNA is TGTGCCAGCAGCTTGAGAACAGAGGGGACCCAGTACTTC.

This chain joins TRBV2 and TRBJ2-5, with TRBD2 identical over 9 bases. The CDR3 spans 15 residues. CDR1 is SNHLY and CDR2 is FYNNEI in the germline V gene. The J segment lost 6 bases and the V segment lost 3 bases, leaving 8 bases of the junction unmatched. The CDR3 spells CASSELASGVQTQYF. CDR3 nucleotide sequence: TGTGCCAGCAGTGAGTTGGCTAGCGGGGTGCAGACCCAGTACTTC.

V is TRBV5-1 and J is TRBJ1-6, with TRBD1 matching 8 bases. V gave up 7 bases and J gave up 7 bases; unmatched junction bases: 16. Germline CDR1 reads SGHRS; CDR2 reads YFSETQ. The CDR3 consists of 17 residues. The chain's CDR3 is CASSRDRRFTENSPLHF. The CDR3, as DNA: TGCGCCAGCTCCCGGGACAGGCGGTTTACGGAGAATTCACCCCTCCACTTT.

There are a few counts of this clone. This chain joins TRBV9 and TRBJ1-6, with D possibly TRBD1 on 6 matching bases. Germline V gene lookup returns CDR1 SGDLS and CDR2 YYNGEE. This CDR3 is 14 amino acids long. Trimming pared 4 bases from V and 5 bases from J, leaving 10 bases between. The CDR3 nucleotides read TGTGCCAGCAGCCCTAGACAGGATAATTCACCCCTCCACTTT. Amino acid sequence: CASSPRQDNSPLHF.

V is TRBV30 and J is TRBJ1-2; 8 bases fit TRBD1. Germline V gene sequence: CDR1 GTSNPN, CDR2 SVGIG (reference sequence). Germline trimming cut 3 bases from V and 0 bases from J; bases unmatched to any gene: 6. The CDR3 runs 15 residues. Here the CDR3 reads CAWRAGTGANYGYTF. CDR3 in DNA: TGTGCCTGGAGGGCCGGGACAGGAGCTAACTATGGCTACACCTTC.

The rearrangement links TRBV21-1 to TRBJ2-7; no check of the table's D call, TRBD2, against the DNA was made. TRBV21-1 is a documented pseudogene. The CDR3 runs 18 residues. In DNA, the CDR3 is TGTGCCAGCAGGCCTACTCTGAACCCCGGGAAGCATTCTTACGAGCAGTACTTC. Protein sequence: CASRPTLNPGKHSYEQYF.

The CDR3 DNA sequence: TGCAGCGTTGAAGAGATGACCCGGAGGGACTATGGCTACACCTTC. Its translation is CSVEEMTRRDYGYTF. This sequence joins TRBV29-1 and TRBJ1-2, with D unclear. Trimming left V 0 bases short and J 3 bases short, with 14 bases between. Germline V lookup: CDR1 SQVTM, CDR2 ANQGSEA. The CDR3 consists of 15 residues. Together with reference TRBV29-1 and TRBJ1-2, the CDR3 gives the full variable domain: SAVISQKPSRDICQRGTSLTIQCQVDSQVTMMFWYRQQPGQSLTLIATANQGSEATYESGFVIDKFPISRPNLTFSTLTVSNMSPEDSSIYLCSVEEMTRRDYGYTFGSGTRLTVV.

The CDR3 sequence is CASSFGTGSLGKLFF. The CDR3 region has the DNA TGCGCCAGCAGCTTCGGGACAGGGTCGTTGGGAAAACTGTTTTTT. The chain carries TRBV5-1 and TRBJ1-4, with 9 bases aligning to TRBD1. Germline values: CDR1 SGHRS, CDR2 YFSETQ. J lost 10 bases, V lost 2 bases, and 9 bases had no gene match. This CDR3 has 15 residues.

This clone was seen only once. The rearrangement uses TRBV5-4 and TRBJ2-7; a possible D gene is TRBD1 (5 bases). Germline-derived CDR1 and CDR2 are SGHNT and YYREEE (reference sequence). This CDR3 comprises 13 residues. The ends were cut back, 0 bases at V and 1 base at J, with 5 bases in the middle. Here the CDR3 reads CASSLGQSYEQYF. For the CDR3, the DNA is TGTGCCAGCAGCTTGGGACAGTCCTACGAGCAGTACTTC.